These 27 T cell receptor beta chains were all obtained from the same sample, sequenced in a study of blood T cell repertoires in COVID-19. Some clones are missing from TCRdb's copy, which holds only in-frame ones; the method was immunoSEQ multiplex PCR. This sample yields about 270,000 clones, of which about 89% are seen a single time; about 10% belongs to the top ten. The sample taken for sequencing was peripheral blood. These receptors came from a man aged 35-49 years with active or convalescent COVID-19.

V is TRBV2 and J is TRBJ1-4; TRBD1 might be the D (6 bases). The CDR3 covers 13 residues. CDR1 is SNHLY, CDR2 FYNNEI, per germline. The V end was cut by 2 bases, the J end by 8 bases, with 9 bases between. The CDR3 bases are TGTGCCAGCAGTGAAAACAGGGCGGAAAAACTGTTTTTT. This gives the protein CASSENRAEKLFF.

The chain couples TRBV5-6 to TRBJ1-1; tentatively, D is TRBD1 (5 bases). The ends were cut back, 1 base at V and 0 bases at J, with 13 bases in the middle. CDR1 and CDR2 (germline): SGHDT, YYEEEE. There are 16 residues in the CDR3. The CDR3 DNA follows: TGTGCCAGCAGCTTGAATACAGGAAGGATGAACACTGAAGCTTTCTTT. Translating it yields CASSLNTGRMNTEAFF. The variable domain in full, with the rest retrieved from reference TRBV5-6 and TRBJ1-1, is DAGVTQSPTHLIKTRGQQVTLRCSPKSGHDTVSWYQQALGQGPQFIFQYYEEEERQRGNFPDRFSGHQFPNYSSELNVNALLLGDSALYLCASSLNTGRMNTEAFFGQGTRLTVV.

This clone was observed a handful of times. The chain links TRBV10-3 to TRBJ2-1; TRBD2 agrees at 11 bases. J lost 9 bases, V lost 8 bases, and 3 bases had no gene match. The CDR3 is made up of 12 amino acids. In germline, CDR1 is ENHRY, CDR2 SYGVKD. The CDR3 DNA follows: TGTGCCATCGGGGGGACTAGCGGTGAGCAGTTCTTC. It yields the protein CAIGGTSGEQFF.

This clone was seen just once. The J gene is TRBJ2-1, the V gene TRBV6-5, with D possibly matching TRBD2 (6 bases). The CDR3 sequence is 14 residues long. V lost 2 bases and J lost 7, with 12 bases in between. From germline, CDR1 is MNHEY and CDR2 SVGAGI. Written as DNA, the CDR3 is TGTGCCAGCAGTTACCTCGCTAGCGAAAATGAGCAGTTCTTC. Amino acids: CASSYLASENEQFF.

This chain joins TRBV10-3 and TRBJ1-5; D ambiguous. CDR1 and CDR2 (germline): ENHRY, SYGVKD. The V gene lost 4 bases and the J gene lost 7 bases, with 11 bases spanning the gap. There are 13 residues in the CDR3. The chain's CDR3 is CAISVDGGQPQHF. The CDR3 nucleotides read TGTGCCATCAGTGTCGACGGCGGCCAGCCCCAGCATTTT.

This chain uses TRBV9 with TRBJ2-2, with D hard to call. Trimming removed 0 bases at V and 6 bases at J, with 3 bases between. The germline gives CDR1 SGDLS, CDR2 YYNGEE. The CDR3 consists of 12 residues. CDR3 DNA sequence: TGTGCCAGCAGCGTAGAGCCCGGGGAGCTGTTTTTT. Its translation: CASSVEPGELFF.

The V call is TRBV9, the J call TRBJ1-2; a weak D match, TRBD1 (6 bases). Germline CDR1 reads SGDLS; CDR2 reads YYNGEE. Trimming removed 3 bases at V and 8 bases at J, with 11 bases between. This CDR3 is 12 amino acids long. The CDR3: CASSAQGQGYTF. The CDR3 bases are TGTGCCAGCAGCGCGCAGGGACAAGGCTACACCTTC.

This rearrangement joins TRBV9 to TRBJ1-3, with 12 bases identical to TRBD1. The CDR3 is 16 residues long. The germline CDR1 and CDR2 sequences are SGDLS and YYNGEE. V dropped 5 bases and J dropped 4; count of bases not matched to a gene: 7. The CDR3 region has the DNA TGTGCCAGCAGGGGGACAGGGGGCGCGACGGGAAACACCATATATTTT. It encodes CASRGTGGATGNTIYF.

The V call is TRBV19, the J call TRBJ1-1; TRBD1 is a possible D gene (5 bases). This CDR3 contains 14 residues. The germline V gene encodes CDR1 LNHDA and CDR2 SQIVND (reference sequence). V was clipped by 5 bases and J by 5 bases, with 15 bases between them. The CDR3 DNA reads TGTGCCAGTAGTCCTCCCGGGGGGGGAACTGAAGCTTTCTTT. Its protein is CASSPPGGGTEAFF.

This chain joins TRBV24-1 and TRBJ2-2, with TRBD1 matching over 10 bases. V trimming: 4 bases; J trimming: 5 bases; junction bases outside the gene matches: 9. Germline assignment: CDR1 KGHDR and CDR2 SFDVKD. This CDR3 comprises 17 residues. The CDR3 DNA reads TGTGCCACCAGTGACTCTGGGACAGGGGCCGGGACCGGGGAGCTGTTTTTT. It codes for CATSDSGTGAGTGELFF.

The chain recombines TRBV7-8 with TRBJ2-5, with TRBD2 matching 13 bases. Germline V lookup: CDR1 SGHVS, CDR2 FQNEAQ. Trimming took 8 bases from V and 5 from J; bases not matched to a gene: 20. This CDR3 is built from 19 residues. CDR3: CASVLTFRGLAGNGETQYF. The CDR3 nucleotides are TGTGCCAGCGTCCTCACATTTAGGGGACTAGCGGGGAATGGGGAGACCCAGTACTTC. The variable domain in full, completed from reference TRBV7-8 and TRBJ2-5, reads GAGVSQSPRYKVAKRGQDVALRCDPISGHVSLFWYQQALGQGPEFLTYFQNEAQLDKSGLPSDRFFAERPEGSVSTLKIQRTQQEDSAVYLCASVLTFRGLAGNGETQYFGPGTRLLVL.

This clone was observed once. J is TRBJ1-1 and V is TRBV19; 8 positions agree with TRBD1. V lost 5 bases, J lost 6 bases, and 8 bases stayed unmatched. Per the germline V gene, CDR1 is LNHDA and CDR2 is SQIVND (reference sequence). The CDR3 covers 14 residues. The CDR3 sequence: CASSPGQGRAEAFF. CDR3 nucleotides: TGTGCCAGTAGTCCCGGACAGGGTAGAGCTGAAGCTTTCTTT. Variable domain in full (rest from reference TRBV19 and TRBJ1-1): DGGITQSPKYLFRKEGQNVTLSCEQNLNHDAMYWYRQDPGQGLRLIYYSQIVNDFQKGDIAEGYSVSREKKESFPLTVTSAQKNPTAFYLCASSPGQGRAEAFFGQGTRLTVV.

CDR3 sequence: CSATGQGNYGYTF. The DNA for the CDR3 is TGCAGCGCCACTGGGCAGGGGAACTATGGCTACACCTTC. The V and J genes are TRBV29-1 and TRBJ1-2; tentative D call: TRBD1 (6 bases). This CDR3 has 13 residues. V was pared by 7 bases and J by 2 bases, with 14 bases between. Per germline, CDR1 SQVTM and CDR2 ANQGSEA.

The chain carries TRBV28 and TRBJ1-2; D ambiguous. Germline CDR1 reads MDHEN; CDR2 reads SYDVKM. Trimming left V 3 bases short and J 3 bases short, with 5 bases between. The CDR3 sequence is 12 residues long. As DNA, the CDR3 is TGTGCCAGCAGTTTCAGCGACTATGGCTACACCTTC. It is translated as CASSFSDYGYTF.

V gene TRBV27 combines with J gene TRBJ2-3, with 12 bases aligning to TRBD2. The CDR3 is 22 residues long. V lost 1 base and J lost 5; bases outside the gene matches: 22. CDR1 and CDR2 (germline): MNHEY, SMNVEV (reference sequence). Here the CDR3 DNA reads TGTGCCAGCAGTTTATTGATCGACAGACGGCGTCTAGCGGGGGGGCCCTTAGATACGCAGTATTTT. Translated, it gives CASSLLIDRRRLAGGPLDTQYF.

The chain couples TRBV7-9 to TRBJ1-1; D not resolved. V was shortened by 3 bases and J by 1 base, with 6 bases between the two germline ends. Germline loops: CDR1 SEHNR, CDR2 FQNEAQ (reference sequence). The CDR3 length is 13 residues. In DNA form, the CDR3 reads TGTGCCAGCAGCTTCCCAGGGAACACTGAAGCTTTCTTT. Its protein is CASSFPGNTEAFF.

The V and J genes are TRBV30 and TRBJ2-7; D possibly corresponds to TRBD1 (5 bases). V was cut by 4 bases and J by 2 bases, with 9 bases left in between. The CDR3 runs to 12 residues. Germline lookup yields CDR1 GTSNPN and CDR2 SVGIG (reference sequence). Here the CDR3 reads CAWTGITYEQYF. The CDR3, as DNA: TGTGCCTGGACAGGGATCACCTACGAGCAGTACTTC.

The chain combines TRBV24-1 with TRBJ2-3; D may be TRBD1 (5 bases). CDR1 and CDR2 from the germline V gene are KGHDR and SFDVKD. CDR3 length: 17 amino acids. The ends were cut back, 2 bases at V and 1 base at J, with 15 bases in the middle. The CDR3 DNA is TGTGCCACCAGTGATTCCCGAGGAAGGGGCGGCACAGATACGCAGTATTTT. It yields the protein CATSDSRGRGGTDTQYF.

This chain connects TRBV2 to TRBJ1-1, with TRBD1 matching over 7 bases. The CDR3 is 12 residues long. Germline assignment: CDR1 SNHLY and CDR2 FYNNEI. Trimming took 10 bases from V and 1 from J; bases not matched to a gene: 3. The CDR3 nucleotides are TGTGCCACAGGGGGGACGAACACTGAAGCTTTCTTT. Translating it yields CATGGTNTEAFF.

V and J are TRBV12-5 and TRBJ1-6; D not certain. CDR1 and CDR2 from the germline V gene are LGHNT and FRNRAP. Trimming shortened V by 0 bases and J by 11 bases, and 20 bases separated the two germline ends. The CDR3 is 17 residues long. The chain's CDR3 is CASGLVGVPRNFPPLHF. Written as DNA, the CDR3 is TGTGCTAGTGGTTTGGTCGGCGTCCCTAGGAATTTTCCACCCCTCCACTTT.

The chain employs TRBV10-3 and TRBJ1-2; the match to TRBD1 covers 9 bases. Germline V lookup: CDR1 ENHRY, CDR2 SYGVKD. With 7 bases clipped from V and 6 bases from J, the junction kept 6 bases outside the gene matches. The CDR3 loop spans 13 amino acids. The CDR3 spells CAIKKTGGDGYTF. For the CDR3, the DNA is TGTGCCATCAAAAAGACAGGGGGAGATGGCTACACCTTC.

The J gene is TRBJ1-2, the V gene TRBV28, with 7 bases matching TRBD1. CDR3 length: 15 amino acids. The ends lost 5 bases at V and 4 bases at J; junction bases unmatched: 10. Germline CDR1 reads MDHEN; CDR2 reads SYDVKM. The CDR3 here is CASSPRAGGAYGYTF. DNA of the CDR3: TGTGCCAGCAGTCCACGGGCAGGGGGTGCCTATGGCTACACCTTC.

This chain uses TRBV2 with TRBJ1-6, with 11 nucleotides matching TRBD1. V shed 7 bases and J 7 bases; nucleotides not matched to a gene: 6. Germline assignment: CDR1 SNHLY and CDR2 FYNNEI. The CDR3 has 15 amino acids. The CDR3 bases are TGTGCCAGCACCGGACAGGGGGCTGGAAATTCACCCCTCCACTTT. Its translation is CASTGQGAGNSPLHF.

This clone was observed once. The V gene is TRBV27, the J gene TRBJ1-1; D is ambiguous. V was shortened by 5 bases and J by 0 bases, with 7 bases between the two germline ends. Per germline, CDR1 MNHEY and CDR2 SMNVEV (reference sequence). The CDR3 sequence is 13 residues long. DNA for the CDR3: TGTGCCAGCAGTCCGTCCGTGAACACTGAAGCTTTCTTT. This sequence encodes CASSPSVNTEAFF.

This chain joins TRBV24-1 and TRBJ2-1, with 12 bases identical to TRBD1. The CDR3 contains 15 residues. Unmatched junction bases numbered 8, after V lost 7 bases and J lost 8 bases. Germline CDR1 and CDR2: KGHDR and SFDVKD. The CDR3 region is CATSGTGGYADEQFF. The DNA for the CDR3 is TGTGCCACCAGCGGGACAGGGGGCTATGCGGATGAGCAGTTCTTC.

The chain recombines TRBV5-1 with TRBJ2-5, with TRBD1 identical over 7 bases. V lost 0 bases to trimming and J lost 1 base; unmatched junction nucleotides: 3. Germline V gene sequence: CDR1 SGHRS, CDR2 YFSETQ. The CDR3 covers 15 residues. The CDR3 DNA reads TGCGCCAGCAGCTTGGGGGGACAGATCCAAGAGACCCAGTACTTC. Amino acid sequence: CASSLGGQIQETQYF.

The V and J genes are TRBV5-4 and TRBJ2-1; 11 bases match TRBD2. After removal of 4 bases from V and 6 bases from J, the junction contained 6 bases not matched to a gene. Germline-derived CDR1 and CDR2 are SGHNT and YYREEE (reference sequence). The CDR3 sequence is 15 residues long. In DNA form, the CDR3 reads TGTGCCAGCAGCACCACTAGCGGGGGCATCAATGAGCAGTTCTTC. It specifies CASSTTSGGINEQFF.